Shown below are 12 T cell receptor beta chains from a single sample sequenced in a study of cytomegalovirus exposure and HLA in healthy donors. This PCR relied on a set of 60 Vbeta primers and 13 Jbeta primers. Data came from immunoSEQ multiplex PCR; TCRdb stores just in-frame clones and leaves some out. The sample has 65,000 to 70,000 clones; roughly four fifths are singletons. Sequencing was performed on PBMCs. The source is a woman aged 25 to 39 in good health and CMV-seropositive.

The chain combines TRBV10-2 with TRBJ2-2, with D tentatively TRBD2 (6 bases). The CDR3 has 17 residues. Trimming left V 2 bases short and J 0 bases short, with 13 bases between. CDR1 is WSHSY and CDR2 is SAAADI in the germline V gene. The CDR3 sequence is CASSEPDYPPNTGELFF. CDR3 coding DNA: TGCGCCAGCAGTGAGCCGGACTACCCTCCGAACACCGGGGAGCTGTTTTTT.

This rearrangement joins TRBV2 to TRBJ2-5; possible D gene TRBD2, 5 bases. Germline loops: CDR1 SNHLY, CDR2 FYNNEI. Trimming left V 8 bases short and J 3 bases short, with 13 bases between. This CDR3 spans 13 amino acids. For the CDR3, the DNA is TGTGCCAGCCTAGGAGGCTCGAAAGAGACCCAGTACTTC. Its translation is CASLGGSKETQYF.

V usage is TRBV6-8 and J usage is TRBJ2-1; TRBD1 aligns across 7 bases. The CDR3 is 15 amino acids. From germline, CDR1 is MNHGY and CDR2 SAAAGT. With 6 bases clipped from V and 0 bases from J, the junction kept 5 bases outside the gene matches. The CDR3: CASRPGGSSYNEQFF. As DNA, the CDR3 is TGTGCCAGCAGACCAGGGGGAAGCTCCTACAATGAGCAGTTCTTC.

Only a few counts were recorded for this clone. The chain links TRBV2 to TRBJ1-1; 10 bases are a match to TRBD1. This CDR3 has 12 residues. Germline CDR1 is SNHLY and CDR2 is FYNNEI. Unmatched junction bases numbered 1, after V lost 11 bases and J lost 1 base. Written as DNA, the CDR3 is TGTGCCGGGGACAGGGGGAACACTGAAGCTTTCTTT. It yields the protein CAGDRGNTEAFF.

The chain uses TRBV7-8 and TRBJ2-2; 7 bases agree with TRBD1. From germline, CDR1 is SGHVS and CDR2 FQNEAQ. V lost 5 bases and J lost 2; bases outside the gene matches: 8. CDR3 length equals 16 residues. The CDR3 DNA is TGTGCCAGCAGCCCTACAGGGGTGGCAAACACCGGGGAGCTGTTTTTT. Translation gives CASSPTGVANTGELFF. Using reference TRBV7-8 and TRBJ2-2 for the parts outside the CDR3, the full variable domain is GAGVSQSPRYKVAKRGQDVALRCDPISGHVSLFWYQQALGQGPEFLTYFQNEAQLDKSGLPSDRFFAERPEGSVSTLKIQRTQQEDSAVYLCASSPTGVANTGELFFGEGSRLTVL.

This clone appeared a few times. The chain uses TRBV6-6 and TRBJ1-2, with D tentatively TRBD1 (5 bases). V gave up 2 bases and J gave up 8 bases, with 18 bases separating them. Germline CDR1 is MNHNY and CDR2 is SVGAGI (reference sequence). The CDR3 is made up of 15 amino acids. This CDR3 reads CASSYIREDPRGYTF. For the CDR3, the DNA is TGTGCCAGCAGTTACATCAGGGAGGACCCTAGAGGCTACACCTTC.

The chain has TRBV28 and TRBJ2-7, with 9 nucleotides matching TRBD1. From germline, CDR1 is MDHEN and CDR2 SYDVKM. The CDR3 is 16 amino acids. V trimming: 3 bases; J trimming: 4 bases; junction bases outside the gene matches: 10. CDR3 in amino acids: CASSFPGGQGGYEQYF. The CDR3, as DNA: TGTGCCAGCAGTTTCCCAGGGGGACAGGGCGGATACGAGCAGTACTTC.

V and J are TRBV19 and TRBJ2-3; TRBD2 is a possible D gene (5 bases). Trimming removed 5 bases from V and 0 bases from J, with 9 bases in between. The CDR3 contains 14 residues. Germline CDR1 reads LNHDA; CDR2 reads SQIVND (reference sequence). The CDR3 sequence is CASSWASSTDTQYF. The CDR3 DNA sequence: TGTGCCAGTAGTTGGGCTAGCAGCACAGATACGCAGTATTTT.

As regards this clone: The junction departs from the called germline gene at one end, perhaps through a read error. The gene calls are TRBV7-7 and TRBJ2-2, with a weak D call TRBD2 (6 bases). The CDR3 runs to 14 residues. The germline V gene encodes CDR1 SSHAT and CDR2 FNYEAQ (reference sequence). The chain's CDR3 is CASSLAGNTGELFF. For the CDR3, the DNA is TGTGCTAGCAGCTTGGCGGGAAACACCGGGGAGCTGTTTTTT. The complete variable domain, with remaining parts taken from reference TRBV7-7 and TRBJ2-2, reads GAGVSQSPRYKVTKRGQDVTLRCDPISSHATLYWYQQALGQGPEFLTYFNYEAQPDKSGLPSDRFSAERPEGSISTLTIQRTEQRDSAMYRCASSLAGNTGELFFGEGSRLTVL.

The CDR3: CASSLGGRAGAYEQYF. The DNA of the CDR3 is TGTGCCAGCAGCTTAGGAGGGAGGGCCGGCGCCTACGAGCAGTACTTC. This chain connects TRBV7-6 to TRBJ2-7, with TRBD2 identical over 7 bases. The junction had 8 bases not matched to a gene; V was cut back by 1 base and J by 2 bases. The CDR3 is 16 amino acids. Germline V gene data show CDR1 as SGHVS and CDR2 as FNYEAQ.

The chain employs TRBV19 and TRBJ1-5; TRBD1 is a possible D gene (6 bases). The V gene lost 3 bases and the J gene lost 4 bases, with 13 bases spanning the gap. This CDR3 contains 15 residues. Per the germline V gene, CDR1 is LNHDA and CDR2 is SQIVND (reference sequence). The CDR3 here is CASSMRVGGNQPQHF. The DNA of the CDR3 is TGTGCCAGTAGTATGAGGGTAGGGGGAAATCAGCCCCAGCATTTT.

This clone was found a few times. This rearrangement joins TRBV10-1 to TRBJ2-7, with D tentatively TRBD1 (6 bases). The CDR3 spans 16 residues. V lost 5 bases and J lost 2, with 19 bases in between. Germline assignment: CDR1 WNHNN and CDR2 SYGVQD (reference sequence). The CDR3, as DNA: TGCGCCAGCAGTTATGCTCCGGGACACATAACCTACGAGCAGTACTTC. Protein product: CASSYAPGHITYEQYF.